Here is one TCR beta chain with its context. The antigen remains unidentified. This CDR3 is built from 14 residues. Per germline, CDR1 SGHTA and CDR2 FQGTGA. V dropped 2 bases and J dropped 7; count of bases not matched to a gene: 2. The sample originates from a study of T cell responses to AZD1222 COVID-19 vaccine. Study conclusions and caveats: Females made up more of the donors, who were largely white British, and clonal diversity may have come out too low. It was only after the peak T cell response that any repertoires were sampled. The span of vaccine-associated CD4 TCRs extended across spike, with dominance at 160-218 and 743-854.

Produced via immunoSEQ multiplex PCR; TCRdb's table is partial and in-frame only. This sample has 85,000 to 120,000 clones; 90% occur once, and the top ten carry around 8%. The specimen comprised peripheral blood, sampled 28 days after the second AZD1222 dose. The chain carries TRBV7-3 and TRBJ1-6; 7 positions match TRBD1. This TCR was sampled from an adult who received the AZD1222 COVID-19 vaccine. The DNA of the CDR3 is TGTGCCAGCAGCTTAGTAGGGGGCAATTCACCCCTCCACTTT. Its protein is CASSLVGGNSPLHF.